The 30 T cell receptor beta chains listed next were all sequenced from one sample in a study of blood T cell repertoires in COVID-19. TCRdb keeps only in-frame clones here, not all; method: immunoSEQ multiplex PCR. This repertoire shows 100,000 or so clones, more than 80% found once; its top ten account for 8.5% to 9.5%. Source material: peripheral blood. The receptors were gathered from a woman between 65 and 79 years old with acute or convalescent COVID-19.

The chain carries TRBV19 and TRBJ2-2; 7 bases are a match to TRBD2. Germline lookup yields CDR1 LNHDA and CDR2 SQIVND (reference sequence). CDR3 length: 17 amino acids. Unmatched junction bases numbered 14, after V lost 5 bases and J lost 5 bases. The CDR3 spells CASSWPLAGVATGELFF. DNA of the CDR3: TGTGCCAGTAGTTGGCCCTTGGCGGGGGTCGCTACCGGGGAGCTGTTTTTT. The full variable domain, with the rest looked up from reference TRBV19 and TRBJ2-2, is DGGITQSPKYLFRKEGQNVTLSCEQNLNHDAMYWYRQDPGQGLRLIYYSQIVNDFQKGDIAEGYSVSREKKESFPLTVTSAQKNPTAFYLCASSWPLAGVATGELFFGEGSRLTVL.

The V gene is TRBV27, the J gene TRBJ2-1; 7 nucleotides match TRBD2. The CDR3 extends over 13 amino acids. Losses at the gene ends were 10 bases for V and 9 bases for J; bases not matched to a gene: 12. The germline gives CDR1 MNHEY, CDR2 SMNVEV (reference sequence). The CDR3 here is CATRGRGALEQFF. The CDR3 region has the DNA TGTGCCACCCGGGGGAGGGGAGCGCTTGAGCAGTTCTTC.

The rearrangement uses TRBV9 and TRBJ1-3; D is perhaps TRBD1 (6 bases). CDR1 and CDR2 (germline): SGDLS, YYNGEE. V lost 3 bases to trimming and J lost 4 bases, with 14 bases between them. The CDR3 is 15 amino acids. In DNA form, the CDR3 reads TGTGCCAGCAGCGCTCAGGGGCTACCCGGAAACACCATATATTTT. Translated, it gives CASSAQGLPGNTIYF.

This clone was recorded at least ten times. The sample carries other DNA sequences with the same CDR3. This chain uses TRBV27 with TRBJ2-7; D is undetermined. CDR3 length: 12 residues. The V gene's germline CDR1 is MNHEY and CDR2 SMNVEV (reference sequence). Trimming stripped 6 bases from V and 0 bases from J, with 6 bases between. The CDR3 DNA follows: TGTGCCAGCAGCGGTAGCTCCTACGAGCAGTACTTC. It encodes CASSGSSYEQYF.

This rearrangement joins TRBV7-8 to TRBJ2-7; D gene uncertain. V was trimmed by 5 bases and J by 3 bases, leaving 8 bases between them. Germline CDR1 SGHVS, CDR2 FQNEAQ. The CDR3 sequence is 12 residues long. In nucleotides, the CDR3 is TGTGCCAGCAGCCAACATAACTACGAGCAGTACTTC. It encodes CASSQHNYEQYF. The full variable domain, with the rest looked up from reference TRBV7-8 and TRBJ2-7, is GAGVSQSPRYKVAKRGQDVALRCDPISGHVSLFWYQQALGQGPEFLTYFQNEAQLDKSGLPSDRFFAERPEGSVSTLKIQRTQQEDSAVYLCASSQHNYEQYFGPGTRLTVT.

The J gene is TRBJ1-5, the V gene TRBV6-2 or TRBV6-3, with 7 bases fitting TRBD1. The V segment lost 2 bases and the J segment 4 bases; nucleotides outside the gene matches: 2. Germline CDR1 is MNHEY and CDR2 is SVGEGT. This CDR3 comprises 14 residues. CDR3 in DNA: TGTGCCAGCAGTTACCCACAGGGGAATCAGCCCCAGCATTTT. Its translation: CASSYPQGNQPQHF.

This clone has only a few counts. The chain has TRBV4-2 and TRBJ1-4; 7 positions agree with TRBD1. This CDR3 is 17 amino acids long. The V gene's germline CDR1 is LGHNA and CDR2 YNFKEQ. The ends lost 0 bases at V and 4 bases at J; junction bases unmatched: 8. The DNA for the CDR3 is TGTGCCAGCAGCCAAGAACCCAGGGGGTCCCATAATGAAAAACTGTTTTTT. This gives the protein CASSQEPRGSHNEKLFF.

This clone was counted once. The chain recombines TRBV7-3 with TRBJ2-2, with 9 bases aligning to TRBD1. V dropped 5 bases and J dropped 1; count of bases not matched to a gene: 8. From germline, CDR1 is SGHTA and CDR2 FQGTGA. The CDR3 runs 17 residues. CDR3 residues: CASSPTGGLWNTGELFF. The CDR3 coding sequence is TGTGCCAGCAGCCCCACAGGGGGCTTGTGGAACACCGGGGAGCTGTTTTTT.

The V and J genes are TRBV28 and TRBJ2-1; 9 bases align to TRBD2. J lost 5 bases, V lost 6 bases, and 8 bases had no gene match. From germline, CDR1 is MDHEN and CDR2 SYDVKM. CDR3 size: 15 residues. The CDR3 sequence: CASSLLAGRDNEQFF. CDR3 bases: TGTGCCAGCAGCCTCCTAGCGGGAAGGGACAATGAGCAGTTCTTC.

The chain has TRBV20-1 and TRBJ2-4, with D possibly TRBD2 on 5 matching bases. The V end was cut by 3 bases, the J end by 6 bases, with 9 bases between. The length of the CDR3 is 12 residues. The germline CDR1 and CDR2 sequences are DFQATT and SNEGSKA (reference sequence). CDR3 sequence reads: CSASISGNIQYF. The CDR3 DNA reads as TGCAGTGCTAGTATCAGCGGAAACATTCAGTACTTC.

This chain uses TRBV7-3 with TRBJ2-3, with 8 nucleotides matching TRBD2. Germline CDR1 SGHTA, CDR2 FQGTGA. CDR3 length: 15 residues. V was pared by 5 bases and J by 1 base, with 5 bases of the junction left unmatched. The CDR3 sequence: CASSILGGGTDTQYF. In DNA, the CDR3 is TGTGCCAGCAGCATCCTCGGGGGGGGCACAGATACGCAGTATTTT.

V usage is TRBV9 and J usage is TRBJ2-2; 14 positions agree with TRBD2. V trimming: 4 bases; J trimming: 5 bases; junction bases outside the gene matches: 4. The V gene's germline CDR1 is SGDLS and CDR2 YYNGEE. The CDR3 length is 16 residues. CDR3 bases: TGTGCCAGCAGCCCACGGACTAGCGGGAGGACCGGGGAGCTGTTTTTT. Its protein is CASSPRTSGRTGELFF.

This chain joins TRBV11-2 and TRBJ2-5; D unclear. Germline loops: CDR1 SGHAT, CDR2 FQNNGV. The CDR3 sequence is 12 residues long. V lost 2 bases and J 4 bases, leaving 5 bases between the germline ends. The DNA of the CDR3 is TGTGCCAGCAGCTTACGAGGAGAGACCCAGTACTTC. It encodes CASSLRGETQYF.

CDR3 protein: CASRLAGGLDEQFF. The CDR3 DNA reads as TGCGCCAGCCGGCTAGCGGGGGGCCTAGATGAGCAGTTCTTC. The V gene is TRBV10-2, the J gene TRBJ2-1; TRBD2 aligns across 11 bases. The CDR3 spans 14 residues. V shed 8 bases and J 8 bases; nucleotides not matched to a gene: 8. Germline CDR1 WSHSY, CDR2 SAAADI.

The chain has TRBV2 and TRBJ1-2; 8 bases line up with TRBD1. The CDR3 is made up of 15 amino acids. Germline values: CDR1 SNHLY, CDR2 FYNNEI. Trimming cost V 4 bases and J 3 bases; bases outside gene matches: 7. The DNA of the CDR3 is TGTGCCAGCAGTGGATATCAGGACAGGGACTATGGCTACACCTTC. Its translation: CASSGYQDRDYGYTF.

The rearrangement joins TRBV5-1 to TRBJ2-3; D might be TRBD2 (5 bases). V was pared by 4 bases and J by 6 bases, with 21 bases between. CDR3 length equals 16 residues. Germline values: CDR1 SGHRS, CDR2 YFSETQ. DNA for the CDR3: TGCGCCAGCAGCCCGAGGCGGGCGGGCCTGGTGGATACGCAGTATTTT. Its translation is CASSPRRAGLVDTQYF.

CDR3: CASSYPRGNEQFF. For the CDR3, the DNA is TGTGCCAGCAGTTACCCTAGGGGAAATGAGCAGTTCTTC. V is TRBV6-5 and J is TRBJ2-1; D is possibly TRBD1 (5 bases). The CDR3 runs to 13 residues. CDR1 is MNHEY and CDR2 is SVGAGI in the germline V gene. V was trimmed by 2 bases and J by 7 bases, leaving 9 bases between them.

The chain couples TRBV27 to TRBJ1-1; a possible D gene is TRBD1 (5 bases). The CDR3 sequence is 14 residues long. Germline CDR1 reads MNHEY; CDR2 reads SMNVEV (reference sequence). Trimming pared 6 bases from V and 4 bases from J, leaving 15 bases between. This CDR3 reads CASRPRQSGTEAFF. The DNA of the CDR3 is TGTGCCAGCAGACCCCGACAGTCCGGCACTGAAGCTTTCTTT.

The V and J genes are TRBV11-3 and TRBJ2-2, with 8 bases lining up with TRBD1. From germline, CDR1 is SGHNT and CDR2 YENEEA. CDR3 length: 16 residues. V trimming: 2 bases; J trimming: 6 bases; junction bases outside the gene matches: 8. The CDR3 DNA sequence: TGTGCCAGCAGCTTACGGGGCAGGGGGCGCCCCGGGGAGCTGTTTTTT. Amino acid sequence: CASSLRGRGRPGELFF. Filled out from reference TRBV11-3 and TRBJ2-2, the complete variable domain reads EAGVVQSPRYKIIEKKQPVAFWCNPISGHNTLYWYLQNLGQGPELLIRYENEEAVDDSQLPKDRFSAERLKGVDSTLKIQPAELGDSAVYLCASSLRGRGRPGELFFGEGSRLTVL.

V usage is TRBV6-5 and J usage is TRBJ2-5; a weak D match, TRBD2 (7 bases). Germline lookup yields CDR1 MNHEY and CDR2 SVGAGI. Trimming shortened V by 8 bases and J by 3 bases, and 19 bases separated the two germline ends. The CDR3 spans 15 residues. The CDR3 sequence is CASQPRGGGEETQYF. The CDR3 DNA sequence: TGTGCCAGCCAACCTCGGGGAGGGGGTGAAGAGACCCAGTACTTC.

The chain employs TRBV11-3 and TRBJ2-1; D possibly corresponds to TRBD2 (5 bases). Looked up from germline, CDR1 is SGHNT and CDR2 is YENEEA. The CDR3 has 15 residues. The V and J ends lost 1 base and 11 bases respectively, with 18 bases between them. CDR3 region: CASSLGGEGGYKQFF. The CDR3 nucleotides are TGTGCCAGCAGCTTAGGCGGAGAGGGCGGGTATAAGCAGTTCTTC.

The chain links TRBV19 to TRBJ1-5; tentatively, D is TRBD1 (5 bases). The CDR3 extends over 15 amino acids. Germline CDR1 reads LNHDA; CDR2 reads SQIVND (reference sequence). The ends were cut back, 6 bases at V and 4 bases at J, with 16 bases in the middle. CDR3 sequence (DNA): TGTGCCAGTAGGCAGGACACTTTCCGGAATCAGCCCCAGCATTTT. Encoded protein: CASRQDTFRNQPQHF.

This clone has ten or more counts. The chain joins TRBV14 to TRBJ2-1; TRBD2 aligns across 10 bases. Germline V lookup: CDR1 SGHDN, CDR2 FVKESK. The CDR3 is made up of 15 amino acids. J was trimmed by 6 bases and V by 5 bases; bases with no gene match: 7. The CDR3 coding sequence is TGTGCCAGCAGCTTGTCTAGCGGGAGTTCCAATGAGCAGTTCTTC. It is translated as CASSLSSGSSNEQFF.

This clone appeared a single time. This chain uses TRBV19 with TRBJ1-1, with D maybe TRBD1 (5 bases). From germline, CDR1 is LNHDA and CDR2 SQIVND (reference sequence). The ends were cut back, 4 bases at V and 4 bases at J, with 10 bases in the middle. The CDR3 loop spans 13 amino acids. CDR3 nucleotides: TGTGCCAGTAGTAGAAGGGGCCGCACTGAAGCTTTCTTT. Amino acid sequence: CASSRRGRTEAFF.

V and J are TRBV10-3 and TRBJ1-5; 8 bases align to TRBD1. Germline CDR1 ENHRY, CDR2 SYGVKD. This CDR3 is 13 amino acids long. Trimming took 6 bases from V and 6 from J; bases not matched to a gene: 4. Here the CDR3 DNA reads TGTGCCATCAGCGGGACAGGCGGTCAGCCCCAGCATTTT. Protein sequence: CAISGTGGQPQHF.

The chain links TRBV28 to TRBJ2-7; D is possibly TRBD2 (6 bases). Between the trimmed V and J ends, which lost 8 bases and 1 base, there was a span of 9 bases. CDR3 length: 12 residues. Germline loops: CDR1 MDHEN, CDR2 SYDVKM. The CDR3 reads CASLGGSYEQYF. The CDR3 DNA reads as TGTGCCAGCTTGGGGGGATCCTACGAGCAGTACTTC.

The rearrangement uses TRBV9 and TRBJ1-1, with D possibly being TRBD1 (5 bases). Germline loops: CDR1 SGDLS, CDR2 YYNGEE. The ends were cut back, 4 bases at V and 1 base at J, with 11 bases in the middle. CDR3 length: 14 amino acids. The CDR3 region is CASSSGLQNTEAFF. Written as DNA, the CDR3 is TGTGCCAGCAGCTCGGGACTCCAGAACACTGAAGCTTTCTTT.

The genes are TRBV29-1 and TRBJ2-1, with 11 bases fitting TRBD1. Per germline, CDR1 SQVTM and CDR2 ANQGSEA. This CDR3 comprises 13 residues. V gave up 8 bases and J gave up 10 bases; unmatched junction bases: 10. The CDR3 nucleotides are TGCAGCCTCATCGGGACAGGGGGGCAAGAGCAGTTCTTC. The encoded protein is CSLIGTGGQEQFF.

The chain uses TRBV28 and TRBJ2-1; 8 bases are a match to TRBD1. Germline CDR1 is MDHEN and CDR2 is SYDVKM. There are 13 residues in the CDR3. Trimming took 6 bases from V and 9 from J; bases not matched to a gene: 7. This chain's CDR3 is CASRLRGRTEQFF. For the CDR3, the DNA is TGTGCCAGCAGACTCAGGGGGCGCACTGAGCAGTTCTTC.

This clone was counted a few times. The V call is TRBV28, the J call TRBJ2-5, with TRBD1 identical over 7 bases. CDR3 length: 17 residues. Germline CDR1 and CDR2: MDHEN and SYDVKM. Unmatched junction bases numbered 14, after V lost 5 bases and J lost 2 bases. CDR3 coding DNA: TGTGCCAGCAGTCCCTTGGCAATTAAGACAGGGCAAGAGACCCAGTACTTC. It codes for CASSPLAIKTGQETQYF.